These 4 T cell receptor beta chains were all obtained from the same sample, sequenced in a study of T cell changes during pregnancy in multiple sclerosis. This table comes from immunoSEQ multiplex PCR, and its TCRdb copy is limited to in-frame clones, with some not included. Seen here are fewer than 85,000 clones, roughly 90% observed once, and the top ten hold 1.5% to 2%. The sequenced sample was peripheral blood, obtained in the first trimester of pregnancy. All receptors come from a female donor in good health, enrolled as a control in a pregnancy study.

This chain uses TRBV7-2 with TRBJ1-3; maybe TRBD1 (6 bases). The V gene lost 6 bases and the J gene lost 0 bases, with 18 bases spanning the gap. The CDR3 runs to 17 residues. Germline V gene data show CDR1 as SGHTA and CDR2 as FQGNSA. CDR3 in amino acids: CASRIVSGAPSGNTIYF. In nucleotides, the CDR3 is TGTGCCAGCAGAATTGTGTCAGGGGCCCCCTCTGGAAACACCATATATTTT.

The chain combines TRBV30 with TRBJ1-1; TRBD1 agrees at 9 bases. The length of the CDR3 is 14 residues. With V trimmed by 2 bases and J by 8 bases, 9 bases remained unmatched. Germline CDR1 is GTSNPN and CDR2 is SVGIG (reference sequence). CDR3 protein: CAWSWDRERGEAFF. CDR3 in DNA: TGTGCCTGGAGTTGGGACAGGGAGCGAGGCGAAGCTTTCTTT. The full variable domain, completed using reference TRBV30 and TRBJ1-1, is SQTIHQWPATLVQPVGSPLSLECTVEGTSNPNLYWYRQAAGRGLQLLFYSVGIGQISSEVPQNLSASRPQDRQFILSSKKLLLSDSGFYLCAWSWDRERGEAFFGQGTRLTVV.

The chain uses TRBV5-5 and TRBJ2-7; 12 nucleotides align to TRBD2. V dropped 4 bases and J dropped 1; count of bases not matched to a gene: 3. Germline assignment: CDR1 SGHKS and CDR2 YYEKEE (reference sequence). The CDR3 sequence is 15 residues long. The CDR3 DNA reads TGTGCCAGCAGCCGGACTAGCGGGGAGTCCTACGAGCAGTACTTC. This codes for CASSRTSGESYEQYF.

This clone was detected once. J is TRBJ2-2 and V is TRBV6-5, with D unresolved. This CDR3 spans 12 amino acids. The V end lost 7 bases, the J end lost 4 bases, and 7 bases lay between the germline ends. Per the germline V gene, CDR1 is MNHEY and CDR2 is SVGAGI. The CDR3 sequence is CASKYGTGELFF. Written as DNA, the CDR3 is TGTGCCAGCAAATACGGCACCGGGGAGCTGTTTTTT.